Presented here are 8 T cell receptor beta chains from one specimen sequenced in a study of preoperative IRX-2 immunotherapy in early breast cancer. Treatment denoted: preoperative locoregional IRX-2 cytokine immunotherapy. Clones were read by immunoSEQ multiplex PCR, and TCRdb kept only the in-frame ones, dropping some. This table has some 42,000 clones, around 82% appearing once. The sample was lymph node tissue, taken after IRX-2 immunotherapy. Receptors originate from a human donor with breast cancer.

The chain uses TRBV18 and TRBJ1-1; possible D gene TRBD1, 6 bases. V gave up 2 bases and J gave up 4 bases, with 11 bases separating them. CDR3 size: 14 residues. CDR1 and CDR2 (germline): KGHSH, LQKENI. The CDR3: CASSPRGEGTEAFF. The CDR3 DNA sequence: TGTGCCAGCTCACCAAGGGGGGAGGGCACTGAAGCTTTCTTT.

This chain uses TRBV6-8 with TRBJ1-5, with TRBD1 matching 7 bases. Losses at the gene ends were 2 bases for V and 3 bases for J; bases not matched to a gene: 4. This CDR3 is built from 15 residues. Germline CDR1 MNHGY, CDR2 SAAAGT. CDR3 DNA: TGTGCCAGCAGTTACCAGACAGGGATCAATCAGCCCCAGCATTTT. As protein: CASSYQTGINQPQHF.

J is TRBJ1-4 and V is TRBV23-1; no clear D. TRBV23-1 is noted as an ORF with a role that remains uncertain. The CDR3 covers 19 residues. Trimming shortened V by 6 bases and J by 0 bases, and 23 bases separated the two germline ends. The CDR3 protein is CASSQDVDRIGSTNEKLFF. The CDR3 bases are TGCGCCAGCAGCCAAGATGTGGACCGCATCGGGTCAACTAATGAAAAACTGTTTTTT.

The V gene is TRBV5-1, the J gene TRBJ2-5, with 11 bases matching TRBD2. The CDR3 consists of 15 residues. Trimming cost V 2 bases and J 4 bases; bases outside gene matches: 4. The germline gives CDR1 SGHRS, CDR2 YFSETQ. CDR3 region: CASSFSGGALETQYF. CDR3 DNA sequence: TGCGCCAGCAGCTTTAGCGGGGGGGCCTTAGAGACCCAGTACTTC.

The rearrangement uses TRBV14 and TRBJ2-1; 10 nucleotides line up with TRBD2. Germline V lookup: CDR1 SGHDN, CDR2 FVKESK. Unmatched junction bases numbered 3, after V lost 1 base and J lost 12 bases. The length of the CDR3 is 13 residues. The CDR3 here is CASSQARLAGQFF. The CDR3 bases are TGTGCCAGCAGCCAAGCCCGACTAGCGGGGCAGTTCTTC.

The V call is TRBV29-1, the J call TRBJ2-3; 9 positions match TRBD1. From germline, CDR1 is SQVTM and CDR2 ANQGSEA. Trimming cost V 7 bases and J 3 bases; bases outside gene matches: 5. There are 13 residues in the CDR3. The CDR3 DNA reads as TGCAGCGGAGGACAGGGGAGGACAGATACGCAGTATTTT. Amino acids: CSGGQGRTDTQYF.

CDR3 sequence (DNA): TGTGCCAGCAGGGACATTCGGGCCCTCTATGGCTACACCTTC. It codes for CASRDIRALYGYTF. V is TRBV6-8 and J is TRBJ1-2; D is perhaps TRBD1 (5 bases). V dropped 6 bases and J dropped 4 bases, with 15 bases sitting between them. The V gene's germline CDR1 is MNHGY and CDR2 SAAAGT. There are 14 residues in the CDR3.

This chain joins TRBV19 and TRBJ1-2, with D possibly TRBD1 on 6 matching bases. The CDR3 is 14 amino acids. The germline V gene encodes CDR1 LNHDA and CDR2 SQIVND (reference sequence). The ends were cut back, 6 bases at V and 5 bases at J, with 16 bases in the middle. The CDR3 region is CASRGAGQGYGYTF. In DNA, the CDR3 is TGTGCCAGTAGGGGAGCGGGCCAGGGGTATGGCTACACCTTC.